The present TCR beta chain was sequenced within a study of cytomegalovirus exposure and HLA in healthy donors. Study background: A subsequent analysis reported that the approximately 120 validation repertoires were produced on the same platform that had also been used for the roughly 700 first-cohort repertoires. Study-wide results and caveats: Generally TCR sequences proved uncommon, though certain public TCRs appeared in numerous donors. Researchers counted roughly 150 TCR beta chains as cytomegalovirus-associated.

V was clipped by 5 bases and J by 0 bases, with 11 bases between them. Per the germline V gene, CDR1 is SGHNT and CDR2 is YENEEA. The CDR3 covers 14 residues. Sequencing used immunoSEQ multiplex PCR; TCRdb keeps in-frame clones, though not all of them. The data show 100,000 to 150,000 clones, roughly 95% seen once. Details on this clone: Its target is unknown.

This chain joins TRBV11-3 and TRBJ2-7, with D perhaps TRBD1 (5 bases). Specimen: PBMCs. This TCR was recovered from a man aged 18 to 29 in good health and CMV-seronegative. CDR3 coding DNA: TGTGCCAGCAGCGGGCAGGGCGGCTCCTACGAGCAGTACTTC. Protein sequence: CASSGQGGSYEQYF.